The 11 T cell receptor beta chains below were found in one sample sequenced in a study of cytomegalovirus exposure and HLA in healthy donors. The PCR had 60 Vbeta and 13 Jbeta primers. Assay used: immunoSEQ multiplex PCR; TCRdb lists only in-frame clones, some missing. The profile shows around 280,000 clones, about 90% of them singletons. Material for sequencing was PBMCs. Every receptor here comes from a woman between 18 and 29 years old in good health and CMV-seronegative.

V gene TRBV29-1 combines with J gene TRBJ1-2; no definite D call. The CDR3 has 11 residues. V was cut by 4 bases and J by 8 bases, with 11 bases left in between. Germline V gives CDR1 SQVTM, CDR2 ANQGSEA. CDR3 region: CSVAVPRGYTF. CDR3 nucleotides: TGCAGCGTTGCCGTTCCTAGAGGCTACACCTTC.

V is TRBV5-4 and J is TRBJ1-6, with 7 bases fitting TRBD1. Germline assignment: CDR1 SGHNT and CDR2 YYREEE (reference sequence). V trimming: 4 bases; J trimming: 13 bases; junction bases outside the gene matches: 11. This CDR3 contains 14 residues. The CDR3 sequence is CASSIRDSRSPLHF. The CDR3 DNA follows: TGTGCCAGCAGCATCCGGGACAGCCGTTCCCCCCTCCACTTT.

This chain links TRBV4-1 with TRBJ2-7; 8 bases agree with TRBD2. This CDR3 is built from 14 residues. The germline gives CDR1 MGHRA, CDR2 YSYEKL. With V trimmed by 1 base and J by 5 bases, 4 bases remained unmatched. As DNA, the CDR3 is TGCGCCAGCAGCCAAGCGATTAGCGGGGACGAGCAGTACTTC. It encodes CASSQAISGDEQYF.

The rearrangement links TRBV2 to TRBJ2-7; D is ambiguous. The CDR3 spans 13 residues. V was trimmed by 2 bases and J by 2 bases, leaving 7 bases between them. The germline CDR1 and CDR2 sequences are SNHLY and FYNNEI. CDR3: CASSEPVTYEQYF. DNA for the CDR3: TGTGCCAGCAGTGAACCGGTTACCTACGAGCAGTACTTC. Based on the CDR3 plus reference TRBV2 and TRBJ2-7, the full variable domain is EPEVTQTPSHQVTQMGQEVILRCVPISNHLYFYWYRQILGQKVEFLVSFYNNEISEKSEIFDDQFSVERPDGSNFTLKIRSTKLEDSAMYFCASSEPVTYEQYFGPGTRLTVT.

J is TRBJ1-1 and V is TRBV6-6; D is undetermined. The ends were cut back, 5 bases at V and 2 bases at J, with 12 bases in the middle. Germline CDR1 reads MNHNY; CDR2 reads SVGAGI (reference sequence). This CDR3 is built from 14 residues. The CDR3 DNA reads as TGTGCCAGCAGTCCCCAGAAGTTTAACACTGAAGCTTTCTTT. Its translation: CASSPQKFNTEAFF.

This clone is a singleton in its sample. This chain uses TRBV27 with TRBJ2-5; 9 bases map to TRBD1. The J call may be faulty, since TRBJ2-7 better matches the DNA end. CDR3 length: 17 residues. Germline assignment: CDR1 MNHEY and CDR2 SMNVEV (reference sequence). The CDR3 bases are TGTGCCAGCAGTCCCGGACAGGGGTTCCCACGGCGCTACGAGCAGTACTTC. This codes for CASSPGQGFPRRYEQYF.

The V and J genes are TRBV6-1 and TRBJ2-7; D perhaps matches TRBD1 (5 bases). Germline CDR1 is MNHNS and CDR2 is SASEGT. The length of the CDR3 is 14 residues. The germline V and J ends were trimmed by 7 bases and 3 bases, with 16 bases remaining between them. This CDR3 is CASIPGGAFYEQYF. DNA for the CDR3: TGTGCCAGCATCCCAGGTGGGGCCTTCTACGAGCAGTACTTC.

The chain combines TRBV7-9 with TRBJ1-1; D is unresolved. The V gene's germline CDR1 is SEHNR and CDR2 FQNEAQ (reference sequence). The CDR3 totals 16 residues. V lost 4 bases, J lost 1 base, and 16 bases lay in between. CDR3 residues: CASSSPPRRANTEAFF. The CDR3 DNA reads TGTGCCAGCAGCTCCCCCCCAAGGAGAGCGAACACTGAAGCTTTCTTT.

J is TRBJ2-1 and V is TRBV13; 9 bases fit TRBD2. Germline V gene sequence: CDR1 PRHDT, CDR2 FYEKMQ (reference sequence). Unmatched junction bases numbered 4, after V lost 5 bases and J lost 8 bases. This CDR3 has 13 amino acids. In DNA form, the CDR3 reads TGTGCCAGCAGCCCGGGACTAGCAGATGAGCAGTTCTTC. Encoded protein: CASSPGLADEQFF.

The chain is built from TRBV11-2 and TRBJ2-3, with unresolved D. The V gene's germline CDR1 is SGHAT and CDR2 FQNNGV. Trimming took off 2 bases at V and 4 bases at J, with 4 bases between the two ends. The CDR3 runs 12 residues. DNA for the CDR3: TGTGCCAGCAGCTTACTAGCAGATACGCAGTATTTT. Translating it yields CASSLLADTQYF.

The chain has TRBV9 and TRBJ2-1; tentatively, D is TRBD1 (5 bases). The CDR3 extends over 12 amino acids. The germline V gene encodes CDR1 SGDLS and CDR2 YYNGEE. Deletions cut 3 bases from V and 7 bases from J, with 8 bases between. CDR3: CASSAQGNEQFF. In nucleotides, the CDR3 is TGTGCCAGCAGCGCGCAGGGTAATGAGCAGTTCTTC.